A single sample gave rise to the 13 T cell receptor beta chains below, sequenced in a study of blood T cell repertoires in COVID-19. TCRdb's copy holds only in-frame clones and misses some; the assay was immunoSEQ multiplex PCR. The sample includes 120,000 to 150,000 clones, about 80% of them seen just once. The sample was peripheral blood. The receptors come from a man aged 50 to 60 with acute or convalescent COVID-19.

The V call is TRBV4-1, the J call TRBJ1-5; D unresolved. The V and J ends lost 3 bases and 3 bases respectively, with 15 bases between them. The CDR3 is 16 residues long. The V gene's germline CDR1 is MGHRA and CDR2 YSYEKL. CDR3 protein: CASSQNSGFDNQPQHF. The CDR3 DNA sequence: TGCGCCAGCAGCCAGAATTCGGGGTTCGACAATCAGCCCCAGCATTTT.

CDR3 bases: TGTGCCAGCAGCCAAGGACAGGGGGTTAACTATGGCTACACCTTC. Protein: CASSQGQGVNYGYTF. The rearrangement links TRBV5-4 to TRBJ1-2; TRBD1 matches 10 bases. This CDR3 has 15 residues. V dropped 4 bases and J dropped 1; count of bases not matched to a gene: 4. Germline CDR1 SGHNT, CDR2 YYREEE (reference sequence).

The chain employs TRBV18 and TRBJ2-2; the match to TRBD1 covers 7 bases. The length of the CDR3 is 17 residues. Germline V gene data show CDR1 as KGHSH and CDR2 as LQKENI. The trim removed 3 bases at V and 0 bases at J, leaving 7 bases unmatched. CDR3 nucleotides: TGTGCCAGCTCACCGAACCCGGACAGGCCGAACACCGGGGAGCTGTTTTTT. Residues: CASSPNPDRPNTGELFF.

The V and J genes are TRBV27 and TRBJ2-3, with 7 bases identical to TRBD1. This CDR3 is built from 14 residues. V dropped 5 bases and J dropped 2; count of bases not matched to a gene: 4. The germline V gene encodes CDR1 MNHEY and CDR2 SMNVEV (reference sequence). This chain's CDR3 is CASSLDRYTDTQYF. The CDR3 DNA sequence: TGTGCCAGCAGTCTGGACAGGTACACAGATACGCAGTATTTT.

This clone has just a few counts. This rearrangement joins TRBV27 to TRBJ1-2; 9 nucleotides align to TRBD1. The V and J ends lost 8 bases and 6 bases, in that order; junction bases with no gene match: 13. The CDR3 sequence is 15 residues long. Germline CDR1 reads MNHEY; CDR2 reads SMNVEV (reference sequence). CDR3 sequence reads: CASGLLPDRGDGYTF. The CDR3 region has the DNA TGTGCCAGCGGACTACTACCCGACAGGGGGGATGGCTACACCTTC.

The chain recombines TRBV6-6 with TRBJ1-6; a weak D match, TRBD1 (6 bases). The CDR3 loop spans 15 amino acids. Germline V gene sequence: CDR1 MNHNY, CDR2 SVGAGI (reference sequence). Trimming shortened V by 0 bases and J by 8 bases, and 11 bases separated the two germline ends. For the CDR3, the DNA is TGTGCCAGCAGTTACTCGACGGACAGTTATTCACCCCTCCACTTT. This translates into CASSYSTDSYSPLHF.

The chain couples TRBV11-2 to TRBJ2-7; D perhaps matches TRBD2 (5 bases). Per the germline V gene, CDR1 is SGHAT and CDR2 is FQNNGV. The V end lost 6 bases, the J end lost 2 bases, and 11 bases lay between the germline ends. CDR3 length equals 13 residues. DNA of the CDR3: TGTGCCAGCAGTCCGGACGGGACCTACGAGCAGTACGTC. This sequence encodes CASSPDGTYEQYV.

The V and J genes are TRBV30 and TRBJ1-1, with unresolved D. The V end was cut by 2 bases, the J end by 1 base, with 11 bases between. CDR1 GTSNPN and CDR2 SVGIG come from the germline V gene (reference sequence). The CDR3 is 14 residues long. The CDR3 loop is CAWSTSDENTEAFF. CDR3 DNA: TGTGCCTGGAGTACCAGCGATGAGAACACTGAAGCTTTCTTT.

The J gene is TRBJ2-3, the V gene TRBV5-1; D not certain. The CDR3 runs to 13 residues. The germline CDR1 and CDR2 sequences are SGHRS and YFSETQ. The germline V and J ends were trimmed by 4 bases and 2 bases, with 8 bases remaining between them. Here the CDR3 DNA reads TGCGCCAGCAGCACCGCGCCCACAGATACGCAGTATTTT. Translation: CASSTAPTDTQYF.

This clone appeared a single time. The DNA of the CDR3 is TGTGCCAGCAGCCGTGAACAGGGGCCTTCTAACTATGGCTACACCTTC. It yields the protein CASSREQGPSNYGYTF. V usage is TRBV27 and J usage is TRBJ1-2, with 7 bases matching TRBD1. There are 16 residues in the CDR3. CDR1 MNHEY and CDR2 SMNVEV come from the germline V gene (reference sequence). The V segment lost 6 bases and the J segment 0 bases; nucleotides outside the gene matches: 10.

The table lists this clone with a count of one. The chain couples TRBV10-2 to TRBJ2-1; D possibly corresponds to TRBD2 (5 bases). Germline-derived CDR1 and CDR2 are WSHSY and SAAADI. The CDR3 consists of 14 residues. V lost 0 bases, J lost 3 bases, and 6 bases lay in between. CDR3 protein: CASSESGGYNEQFF. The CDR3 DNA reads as TGCGCCAGCAGTGAGTCTGGAGGCTACAATGAGCAGTTCTTC.

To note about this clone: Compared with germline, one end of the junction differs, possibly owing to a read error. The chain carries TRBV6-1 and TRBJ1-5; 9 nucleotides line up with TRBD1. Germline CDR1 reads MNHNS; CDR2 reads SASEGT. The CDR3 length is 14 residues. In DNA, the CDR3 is TGTGCCAGCAGGGAAGGGACAGGGAATCAGCCCCAGCATTTT. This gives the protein CASREGTGNQPQHF.

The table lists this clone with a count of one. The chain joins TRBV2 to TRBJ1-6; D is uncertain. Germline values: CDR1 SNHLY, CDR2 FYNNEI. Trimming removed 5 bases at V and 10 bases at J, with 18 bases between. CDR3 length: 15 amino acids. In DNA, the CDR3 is TGTGCCAGCAGTTCCCTCCCGGGAGTGGGGTCACCCCTCCACTTT. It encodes CASSSLPGVGSPLHF.